The clone carrying this TCR beta chain was found many times. Its antigen is undetermined. The CDR3 contains 17 residues. Trimming shortened V by 2 bases and J by 1 base, and 17 bases separated the two germline ends. Per germline, CDR1 SGHRS and CDR2 YFSETQ. All patients were treatment-naive before thyroid surgery. In the authors' methods: Clinicopathological groups supplied CDR3 differences that were used to build a distant-metastasis classifier for papillary thyroid cancer. TCRdb called clones again from the PCR reads with MiXCR. The V and J calls, along with clone size, are taken from TCRdb and not from the paper's own processing. The sample holds just under 60,000 clones, about a sixth seen once. This record comes from a study of metastatic and nonmetastatic thyroid tumors. Study-wide findings and caveats: Significantly greater TCR beta diversity was reportedly found in malignant thyroid tumors than in benign nodules (in blood and tumor).

Sequencing used blood. The receptor comes from a male donor with papillary thyroid cancer or a benign thyroid nodule (not recorded which). Some clones in this sample may be carry-over from other donors' samples. The chain joins TRBV5-1 to TRBJ2-3; a weak D match, TRBD1 (6 bases). CDR3 in DNA: TGCGCCAGCAGCTTTAGACAGGACCACCTCGGCACAGATACGCAGTATTTT. This codes for CASSFRQDHLGTDTQYF.